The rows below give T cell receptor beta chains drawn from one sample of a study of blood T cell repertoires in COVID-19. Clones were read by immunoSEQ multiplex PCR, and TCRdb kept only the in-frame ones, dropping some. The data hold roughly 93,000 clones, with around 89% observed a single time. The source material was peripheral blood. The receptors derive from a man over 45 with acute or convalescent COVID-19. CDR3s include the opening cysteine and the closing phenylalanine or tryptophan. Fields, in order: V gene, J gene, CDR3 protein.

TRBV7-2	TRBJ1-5	CASSLEGRQPQHF
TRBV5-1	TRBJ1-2	CASSSGTGDAGGYTF
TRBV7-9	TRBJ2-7	CASSLGSSEQYF
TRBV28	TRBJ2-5	CASIRGTSKETQYF
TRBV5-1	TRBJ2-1	CASSLIGRTTSYNEQFF
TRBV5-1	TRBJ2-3	CASSLQGSPDTQYF
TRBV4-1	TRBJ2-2	CASSLGEGGNTGELFF
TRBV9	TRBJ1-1	CASSAGGRQNTEAFF
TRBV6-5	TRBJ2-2	CASSRQGVFTGELFF
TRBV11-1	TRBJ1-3	CASSLTGTVTGNTIYF
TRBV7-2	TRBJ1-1	CASSLVQGLAEAFF
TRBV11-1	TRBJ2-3	CASSFSAGDTQYF
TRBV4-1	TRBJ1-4	CASSQEVTGDSGLFF
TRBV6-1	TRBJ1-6	CASSEAGALGSPLHF
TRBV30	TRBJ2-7	CAWSVRGVEQYF
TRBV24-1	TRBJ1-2	CATSVHDGQGDYGYTF
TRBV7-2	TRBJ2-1	CASSLTSLAGGRRDNEQFF
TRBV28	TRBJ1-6	CASTSRVESPLHF
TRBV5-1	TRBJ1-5	CASSLLGVGQPQHF
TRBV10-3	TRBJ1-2	CAISASSGNNYGYTF
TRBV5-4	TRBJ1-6	CASSLGAVSTLHF
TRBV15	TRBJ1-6	CATSREWTGTNNSPLHF
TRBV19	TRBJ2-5	CASSTGTGGSETQYF
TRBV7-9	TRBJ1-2	CASSQGNGGYGYTF
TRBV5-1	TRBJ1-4	CASSSTGATNEKLFF
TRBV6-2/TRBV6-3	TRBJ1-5	CASSYTGGNQPQHF
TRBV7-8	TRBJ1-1	CASSRTGNTEAFF
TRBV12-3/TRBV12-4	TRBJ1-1	CASSLWANTEAFF
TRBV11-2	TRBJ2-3	CASSKELAGAGGTQYF
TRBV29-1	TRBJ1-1	CSVSDRGTEAFF
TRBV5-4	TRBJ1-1	CASSLVGQGGAFF
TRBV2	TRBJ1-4	CASSFDRTTNEKLFF
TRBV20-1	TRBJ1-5	CSASQVSGGSNQPQHF
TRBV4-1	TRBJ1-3	CASSQDFGVGNTIYF
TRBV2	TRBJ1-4	CASRDRGFPNEKLFF
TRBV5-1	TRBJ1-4	CASSLSQGNEKLFF
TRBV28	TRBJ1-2	CASSFQGSYGYTF
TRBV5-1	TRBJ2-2	CASTGGAPGELFF
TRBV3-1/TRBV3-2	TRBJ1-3	CATGDFTIYF
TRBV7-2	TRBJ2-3	CASSLVLTDTQYF
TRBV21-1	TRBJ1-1	CASSKVWGIGTEAFF
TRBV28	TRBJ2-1	CASIPPGGTDNEQFF
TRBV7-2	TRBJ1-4	CASSGDRGNEKLFF
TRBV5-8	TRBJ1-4	CASSLLVGANEKLFF
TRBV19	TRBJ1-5	CASSSPIRGGHQPQHF
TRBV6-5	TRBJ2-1	CASSYASGVEQFF
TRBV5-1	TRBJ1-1	CASSRGPTGANTEAFF
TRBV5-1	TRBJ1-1	CASSTQTNTEAFF
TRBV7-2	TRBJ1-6	CASSPQGQGSSPLHF
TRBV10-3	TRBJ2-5	CAISAGLAGGQETQYF
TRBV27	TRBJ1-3	CASRAVGASGNTIYF
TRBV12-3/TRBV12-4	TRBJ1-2	CASSPGQGNGYTF
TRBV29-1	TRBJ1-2	CSVNRGRYGYTF
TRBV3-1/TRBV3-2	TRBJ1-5	CASSPRGSNQPQHF
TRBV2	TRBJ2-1	CASSELAGTYNEQFF
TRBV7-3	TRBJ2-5	CASSPSGGGLETQYF
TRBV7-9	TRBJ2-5	CASSLHGGRETQYF
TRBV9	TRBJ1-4	CASSVVGQANEKLFF
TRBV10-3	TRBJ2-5	CAVGAGEETQYF
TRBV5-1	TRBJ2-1	CASSRTSGGTSDEQFF